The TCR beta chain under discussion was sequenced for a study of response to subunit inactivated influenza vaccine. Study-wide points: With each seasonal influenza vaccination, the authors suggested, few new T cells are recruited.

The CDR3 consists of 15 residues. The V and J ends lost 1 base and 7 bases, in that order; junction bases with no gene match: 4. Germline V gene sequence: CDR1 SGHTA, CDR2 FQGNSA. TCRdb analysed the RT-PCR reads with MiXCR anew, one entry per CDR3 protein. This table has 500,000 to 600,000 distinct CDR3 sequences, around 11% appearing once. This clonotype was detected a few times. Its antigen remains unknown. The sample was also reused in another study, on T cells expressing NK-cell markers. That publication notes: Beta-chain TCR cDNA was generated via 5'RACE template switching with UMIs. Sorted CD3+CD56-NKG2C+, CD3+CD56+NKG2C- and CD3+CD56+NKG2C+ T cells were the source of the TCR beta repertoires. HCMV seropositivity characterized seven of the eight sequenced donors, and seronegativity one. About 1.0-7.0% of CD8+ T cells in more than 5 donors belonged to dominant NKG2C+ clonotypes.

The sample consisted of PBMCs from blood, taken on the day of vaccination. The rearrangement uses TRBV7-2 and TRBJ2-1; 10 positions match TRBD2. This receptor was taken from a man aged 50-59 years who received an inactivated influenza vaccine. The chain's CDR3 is CASSLVASGGNEQFF. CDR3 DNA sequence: TGTGCCAGCAGCTTAGTGGCTAGCGGGGGAAATGAGCAGTTCTTC.